This TCR beta chain was retrieved from a study of identifying expanded T cells in peripheral blood. Study-level results: Clone count variance between approximately two-week samples rose with total template count. Over about two and four weeks, about 15 and 18 clones changed, versus around 1.3 between replicates.

Healthy donors had no documented immune events, such as infections, while sampled. With respect to this clone: The antigen is unknown.

J lost 5 bases, V lost 4 bases, and 11 bases had no gene match. CDR3 length equals 16 residues. Germline V gene data show CDR1 as SGDLS and CDR2 as YYNGEE. Libraries were prepared by immunoSEQ multiplex PCR; TCRdb keeps only in-frame clonotypes and omits some of them. The table lists approximately 120,000 clones, approximately 84% of them singletons, with roughly 3.3% in the top ten. Source material: blood. V and J are TRBV9 and TRBJ2-7, with 11 positions matching TRBD2. This receptor was taken from a person between 18 and 75 years old in good health. CDR3 DNA sequence: TGTGCCAGCAGCAATCGAAGACTAGCGGGGTGGAACGAGCAGTACTTC. Protein product: CASSNRRLAGWNEQYF.